This T cell receptor (beta chain) was observed in a study of T cells in Graves' hyperthyroidism and ophthalmopathy. Germline values: CDR1 LGHNA, CDR2 YSLEER. Trimming at V came to 0 bases and at J to 5 bases, leaving 5 bases not matched to a gene. The CDR3 contains 15 residues. Ophthalmopathy patients had moderate-to-severe active disease, CAS ≥3, NOSPECS ≥4, and disease duration under 3 months. PBMCs were collected from a 10 ml volume of fresh peripheral blood. Whole-study results and caveats: Median prediction lead before ophthalmopathy onset was around seven months with the model.

Amplification targeted TCR beta CDR3 regions from RNA transcripts. During a first-round RT-PCR of the TCR CDR3, the HTBI primer set was used. TCRdb called the multiplex PCR reads again in MiXCR, with one record for every CDR3 protein. In the table there are hundreds of thousands of distinct CDR3 sequences, about 20% of which are singletons. Only a few counts were recorded for this clonotype. Antigen: not known. V is TRBV4-3 and J is TRBJ1-2, with 8 bases fitting TRBD1. The origin of this receptor is a man aged 40-55 years with Graves' ophthalmopathy. Sequencing used blood. CDR3 residues: CASSQDEGQGYGYTF. For the CDR3, the DNA is TGCGCCAGCAGCCAAGATGAAGGACAGGGTTATGGCTACACCTTC.